This section outlines one TCR beta chain sequence together with its context. CDR3 length: 15 residues. V shed 1 base and J shed 0 bases, with 8 bases lying between them. Germline V lookup: CDR1 SGHRS, CDR2 YFSETQ. Participants spanned ages roughly 18 to 95 years and resided in about two dozen US areas. In assigning cohorts, the study relied on participant-reported clinical history. The record originates from a study of blood T cell repertoires in COVID-19. TCRdb's table, derived via immunoSEQ multiplex PCR, lists solely in-frame clones and lacks some. The table shows roughly 360,000 clones, with roughly four fifths occurring only once.

The clonotype was recovered from a woman aged 50 to 60 who had recovered from COVID-19. V usage is TRBV5-1 and J usage is TRBJ1-3; weak D call: TRBD1 (6 bases). Sequencing was done on a sample of PBMCs or T cells enriched from blood (not recorded which). DNA for the CDR3: TGCGCCAGCAGCTTGACAGGGTCCTCTGGAAACACCATATATTTT. Translated, it gives CASSLTGSSGNTIYF.